This entry lists 13 T cell receptor beta chains sequenced from one sample in a study of cytomegalovirus exposure and HLA in healthy donors. Primers: 60 Vbeta forward and 13 Jbeta reverse. The method was immunoSEQ multiplex PCR; TCRdb's version includes in-frame clones alone and lacks a portion of them. The data contain around 150,000 clones, 80% to 85% of them singletons. The sequenced material came from PBMCs. Every receptor here comes from a male donor in good health and CMV-seropositive.

The chain employs TRBV15 and TRBJ1-6; D remains unclear. The V gene's germline CDR1 is LNHNV and CDR2 YYDKDF (reference sequence). Trimming removed 3 bases at V and 0 bases at J, with 15 bases between. This CDR3 has 18 amino acids. The CDR3 here is CATSRGMEGSSYNSPLHF. Here the CDR3 DNA reads TGTGCCACCAGCAGGGGGATGGAAGGGAGCTCCTATAATTCACCCCTCCACTTT.

A note on this clone: A junction boundary mismatches the germline segment, possibly from a read error. CDR3 protein: CSSSSFSGTGNSYEQYF. In nucleotides, the CDR3 is TGTTCCAGCAGCTCCTTTTCCGGGACAGGTAATTCCTACGAGCAGTACTTC. The chain links TRBV7-9 to TRBJ2-7; 8 nucleotides line up with TRBD1. Germline CDR1 reads SEHNR; CDR2 reads FQNEAQ (reference sequence). The CDR3 extends over 17 amino acids.

Only a few counts were recorded for this clone. The chain joins TRBV18 to TRBJ2-7; 8 bases fit TRBD1. Trimming at V came to 3 bases and at J to 7 bases, leaving 5 bases not matched to a gene. Germline V CDR1 and CDR2: KGHSH, LQKENI. The CDR3 length is 13 residues. CDR3 sequence: CASSPDRVSEQYF. The CDR3 nucleotides read TGTGCCAGCTCACCGGACAGGGTCAGTGAGCAGTACTTC.

The chain recombines TRBV7-8 with TRBJ1-1; D is perhaps TRBD1 (6 bases). Trimming pared 5 bases from V and 2 bases from J, leaving 12 bases between. This CDR3 is built from 14 residues. Per germline, CDR1 SGHVS and CDR2 FQNEAQ. The CDR3 sequence is CASSPPGANTEAFF. The CDR3, as DNA: TGTGCCAGCAGCCCCCCAGGGGCCAACACTGAAGCTTTCTTT.

This clone was counted only a few times. V and J are TRBV7-9 and TRBJ1-2; D gene uncertain. In germline, CDR1 is SEHNR, CDR2 FQNEAQ (reference sequence). V lost 5 bases to trimming and J lost 0 bases, with 7 bases between them. CDR3 length: 13 amino acids. Written as DNA, the CDR3 is TGTGCCAGCAGCCCCGTTGCTAACTATGGCTACACCTTC. It encodes CASSPVANYGYTF.

The chain uses TRBV2 and TRBJ1-5, with no clear D. This CDR3 is 15 amino acids long. Germline CDR1 SNHLY, CDR2 FYNNEI. V was clipped by 3 bases and J by 4 bases, with 13 bases between them. The chain's CDR3 is CASSEFARINQPQHF. The CDR3 coding sequence is TGTGCCAGCAGTGAGTTTGCGAGGATTAATCAGCCCCAGCATTTT.

V gene TRBV4-1 combines with J gene TRBJ1-5, with D possibly matching TRBD1 (6 bases). This CDR3 contains 18 residues. CDR1 is MGHRA, CDR2 YSYEKL, per germline. Between the trimmed V and J ends, which lost 4 bases and 7 bases, there was a span of 26 bases. In DNA, the CDR3 is TGCGCCAGCAGCCCGACGGGGGTCGGAGTAGGGGGGGAACAGCCCCAGCATTTT. Residues: CASSPTGVGVGGEQPQHF.

This sequence joins TRBV11-3 and TRBJ2-2; D remains ambiguous. The ends were cut back, 5 bases at V and 5 bases at J, with 6 bases in the middle. Germline CDR1 is SGHNT and CDR2 is YENEEA. The CDR3 is made up of 12 amino acids. The CDR3 here is CASSRYTGELFF. CDR3 nucleotides: TGTGCCAGCAGCCGCTATACCGGGGAGCTGTTTTTT.

The rearrangement joins TRBV19 to TRBJ1-5; D possibly corresponds to TRBD1 (5 bases). Germline CDR1 LNHDA, CDR2 SQIVND (reference sequence). CDR3 length: 15 amino acids. Trimming removed 1 base at V and 4 bases at J, with 11 bases between. Written as DNA, the CDR3 is TGTGCCAGTAGTATAGCCAGGGCAGGAAATCAGCCCCAGCATTTT. It translates to CASSIARAGNQPQHF.

The chain couples TRBV7-2 to TRBJ1-1, with D unclear. This CDR3 is 14 amino acids long. Looked up from germline, CDR1 is SGHTA and CDR2 is FQGNSA. The V and J ends lost 6 bases and 0 bases respectively, with 11 bases between them. CDR3 amino acids: CASSLIPMNTEAFF. The CDR3 DNA sequence: TGTGCCAGCAGTTTAATCCCAATGAACACTGAAGCTTTCTTT. Variable domain in full (rest from reference TRBV7-2 and TRBJ1-1): GAGVSQSPSNKVTEKGKDVELRCDPISGHTALYWYRQSLGQGLEFLIYFQGNSAPDKSGLPSDRFSAERTGGSVSTLTIQRTQQEDSAVYLCASSLIPMNTEAFFGQGTRLTVV.

The gene calls are TRBV11-3 and TRBJ2-1; D perhaps matches TRBD1 (6 bases). The CDR3 totals 16 residues. Trimming left V 1 base short and J 0 bases short, with 10 bases between. Germline V gives CDR1 SGHNT, CDR2 YENEEA. The CDR3 loop is CASSLATGSSYNEQFF. The CDR3 DNA reads TGTGCCAGCAGCTTAGCTACAGGGAGCTCCTACAATGAGCAGTTCTTC.

The V and J genes are TRBV19 and TRBJ1-6; no firm D call. Germline CDR1 and CDR2: LNHDA and SQIVND (reference sequence). The CDR3 is 13 amino acids. V was cut by 6 bases and J by 10 bases, with 13 bases left in between. Written as DNA, the CDR3 is TGTGCCAGTAGCCCCGTGAAGCAATCACCCCTCCACTTT. Translated: CASSPVKQSPLHF.

This chain joins TRBV7-2 and TRBJ2-7, with a possible D match to TRBD1 (6 bases). V was cut by 3 bases and J by 2 bases, with 11 bases left in between. The CDR3 covers 14 residues. CDR1 is SGHTA, CDR2 FQGNSA, per germline. In DNA, the CDR3 is TGTGCCAGCAGCTTCAACAGGGCTGCCTACGAGCAGTACTTC. Its protein is CASSFNRAAYEQYF.